This T cell receptor (beta chain) was captured by sequencing in a study of T-cell reconstitution after alpha-beta-depleted transplantation in children. Study-wide points: The main origin of T-cell counts and diversity one year after transplant was newly produced T cells.

The CDR3 runs to 14 residues. Germline CDR1 and CDR2: SNHLY and FYNNEI. V lost 4 bases and J lost 10; bases outside the gene matches: 9. Unique molecular identifiers were used in preparing the TCRbeta library. TCRdb recomputed calls from the PCR reads with MiXCR, one row per CDR3 protein. This table has about 110,000 distinct CDR3 sequences, approximately 6.4% appearing once. This clonotype was counted at least ten times. As yet, its antigen is unknown. The sample here was PBMCs, mostly from graft donor cells, taken 360 days after TCRalphabeta/CD19-depleted stem cell transplant. J is TRBJ1-1 and V is TRBV2, with 10 bases aligning to TRBD1. This receptor was identified in a male patient between 2 and 9 years old who had a stem cell transplant for acute lymphoblastic leukemia, so the T cells may come from the graft donor. CDR3: CASSAETGGSAAFF. The CDR3 bases are TGTGCCAGCAGTGCGGAGACAGGGGGCTCAGCAGCTTTCTTT.